The clone carrying this T cell receptor delta chain turned up a few times. Its antigen is as yet unknown. This CDR3 is built from 20 residues. V trimming: 0 bases; J trimming: 4 bases; junction bases outside the gene matches: 18. CDR1 is TSWWSYY and CDR2 is QGS in the germline V gene. These data are taken from a study of Vδ1+ human thymocytes. Regarding the study as a whole: In the thymus, TRG and TRD repertoires looked highly polyclonal with Gaussian CDR3 lengths.

Extracted RNA was reverse transcribed into cDNA. CDR3 amplicons came from multiplex PCR with pooled V-gene forward and constant-region reverse primers. TCRdb re-processed the multiplex PCR reads using CATT. The sample records about 50,000 delta-chain clones, over 12% being singletons. Specimen: Vdelta1+ gamma-delta thymocytes from the thymus. Subset defined: FACS-sorted CD3+ TCRalphabeta- TCRVdelta1+ TCRVdelta2- thymocytes. The rearrangement links TRDV1 to TRDJ1, with TRDD3 identical over 9 bases. The origin of this receptor is a girl less than two years old who had congenital heart surgery. DNA for the CDR3: TGTGCTCTTGGGGAACTGTCTACAAACATGACTGGGGGACCGAACGATAAACTCATCTTT. It encodes CALGELSTNMTGGPNDKLIF.